This record concerns one T cell receptor (beta chain) sequence. Assay used: immunoSEQ multiplex PCR; TCRdb lists only in-frame clones, some missing. The sample holds about 60,000 clones, 92% seen once. There are 13 residues in the CDR3. CDR1 is MNHNY and CDR2 is SVGAGI in the germline V gene (reference sequence). With 9 bases clipped from V and 8 bases from J, the junction kept 10 bases outside the gene matches. The data are from a study of control samples from healthy donors and cancer patients. Sequencing was carried out using PBMCs. This TCR was sampled from a man aged 40-49 years with colorectal cancer. The gene calls are TRBV6-6 and TRBJ2-1; TRBD1 matches 7 bases. The CDR3 nucleotides are TGTGCCAGTAGCAGGGGGTCCCTATATGAGCAGTTCTTC. Protein sequence: CASSRGSLYEQFF.